The clone carrying this T cell receptor beta chain showed up just a few times. Its antigen is as yet unknown. The V gene end was trimmed by 5 bases and the J gene end by 0 bases; junction bases not matched to a gene: 4. CDR1 is MNHEY and CDR2 is SVGEGT in the germline V gene. The CDR3 consists of 14 residues. From the 5' RACE reads, TCRdb called clonotypes with MiXCR, one entry per CDR3 protein. The sample shows under 1 million distinct CDR3 sequences, approximately 13% of them seen only once. The data are from a study of identical twins. Study observations and caveats: Partly confounded zero-insertion analyses could result from invariant MAIT and iNKT cells.

These same data were also listed under a study on yellow fever vaccine responses in identical twins.

The source material was PBMCs. This chain links TRBV6-2 or TRBV6-3 with TRBJ2-7, with TRBD1 identical over 7 bases. This receptor was obtained from a woman between 18 and 29 years old in good health. CDR3 residues: CASSEDRSSYEQYF. The CDR3, as DNA: TGTGCCAGCAGTGAGGACAGGAGCTCCTACGAGCAGTACTTC.